This T cell receptor (beta chain) was identified in a study of T cell repertoires in cytomegalovirus infection. On this clonotype itself: Its antigen is undetermined.

The study, taken as a whole, reports: CMV-specific HLA-C-restricted TCR beta clonotypes dominated the ex vivo response.

TCRdb used MiXCR to reprocess the reads, holding one entry per CDR3 protein. Of some 680,000 distinct CDR3 sequences in the sample, roughly 36% were seen once. CDR3 size: 16 residues. Germline V gene lookup returns CDR1 MNHEY and CDR2 SVGEGT. V lost 6 bases to trimming and J lost 7 bases; unmatched junction nucleotides: 11. This chain uses TRBV6-2 or TRBV6-3 with TRBJ2-1; 11 bases fit TRBD2. Sample: PBMCs. This TCR came from a human donor in good health (CMV status not recorded). Some clones in this sample may be carry-over from other donors' samples. This chain's CDR3 is CASRTIPSGRNNEQFF. In nucleotides, the CDR3 is TGTGCCAGCAGGACAATTCCTAGCGGGAGGAATAATGAGCAGTTCTTC.